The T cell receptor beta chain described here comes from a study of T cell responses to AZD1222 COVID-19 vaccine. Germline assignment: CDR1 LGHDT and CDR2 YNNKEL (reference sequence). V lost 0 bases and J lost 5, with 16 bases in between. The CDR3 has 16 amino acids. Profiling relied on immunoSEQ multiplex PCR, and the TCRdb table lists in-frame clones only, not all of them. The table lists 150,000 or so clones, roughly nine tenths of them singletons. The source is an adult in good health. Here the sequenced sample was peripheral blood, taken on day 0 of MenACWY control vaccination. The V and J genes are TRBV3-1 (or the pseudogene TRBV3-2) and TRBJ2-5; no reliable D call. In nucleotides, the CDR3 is TGTGCCAGCAGCCAAGAAGGACGCGGCAGCGTTGAGACCCAGTACTTC. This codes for CASSQEGRGSVETQYF.